This TCR beta chain was captured in a study of patients and donors after allogeneic stem cell transplantation (dated by TCRdb to 2020 to 2021). V loses 2 bases of germline sequence and J loses 2 bases, and the interval between the two ends is 12 bases. From the cysteine through the phenylalanine, the CDR3 covers 15 amino acids. The sequence is cut down to CDR3 DNA, 45 bases in frame from base 1. To note about this clonotype: Its specific antigen is unknown. No base-level quality is on record; no much larger clone is a single base apart.

Preparation of the library involved RT-PCR. Sequencing relied on a NextSeq 550. Using fastp trimming at Q25 and MiXCR clonotype assembly, TCRdb reanalyzed the public sequencing data and kept in-frame beta chains. Entries are consolidated by CDR3 protein sequence, retaining the most common genes and DNA. The sample data list approximately 160,000 distinct CDR3 sequences, and approximately 30% of these were observed just once. The ten largest clones take up 3.2% of the sample. This receptor was identified in a human donor who was either an allogeneic HSCT recipient or a stem cell or donor lymphocyte infusion donor (not recorded which). It is not recorded whose cells these are; they may come from a transplant donor. What was sequenced was blood, either unsorted or a sorted T cell fraction (not recorded which). Recombination connected TRBV12-3 or TRBV12-4 to TRBJ2-5, with no reliable assignment of the D segment. The bases are TGTGCCAGCAGTTTATTAGTCTACCGGCAAGAGACCCAGTACTTC. The translation is CASSLLVYRQETQYF.